The 10 T cell receptor beta chains presented below share a single source sample, sequenced in a study of graft-versus-host responses after intestinal transplantation. Once graft tissue had been processed, intraepithelial and lamina propria lymphocytes were released. Clones were read by immunoSEQ multiplex PCR, and TCRdb kept only the in-frame ones, dropping some. This sample has approximately 11,000 clones, with roughly 76% found just once. The specimen comprised ileum tissue, sampled 23 days after intestinal transplant. These receptors were collected from a human patient who received an intestinal transplant, so some T cells may come from the graft donor.

The V gene is TRBV6-1, the J gene TRBJ1-6, with TRBD1 matching over 7 bases. CDR1 is MNHNS and CDR2 is SASEGT in the germline V gene. The J segment lost 5 bases and the V segment lost 1 base, leaving 2 bases of the junction unmatched. The CDR3 covers 15 residues. CDR3: CASSEGQGDNSPLHF. The CDR3 coding sequence is TGTGCCAGCAGTGAAGGACAGGGAGATAATTCACCCCTCCACTTT.

V and J are TRBV7-2 and TRBJ2-7; D not resolved. The V end lost 1 base, the J end lost 7 bases, and 8 bases lay between the germline ends. The germline V gene has CDR1 SGHTA and CDR2 FQGNSA. The CDR3 loop spans 12 amino acids. The CDR3 DNA is TGTGCCAGCAGCTTAGGCTGGTGGGAGCAGTACTTC. Its translation: CASSLGWWEQYF.

J is TRBJ2-7 and V is TRBV20-1, with TRBD1 identical over 7 bases. V gave up 6 bases and J gave up 8 bases; unmatched junction bases: 4. The CDR3 extends over 10 amino acids. From germline, CDR1 is DFQATT and CDR2 SNEGSKA (reference sequence). The CDR3 coding sequence is TGCAGTGCGCGACAGGGCCAGCAGTACTTC. It codes for CSARQGQQYF.

V is TRBV28 and J is TRBJ2-1; 9 nucleotides line up with TRBD2. The CDR3 length is 16 residues. The germline V gene encodes CDR1 MDHEN and CDR2 SYDVKM. V shed 5 bases and J 7 bases; nucleotides not matched to a gene: 12. CDR3 sequence reads: CASSPPASGTLNEQFF. CDR3 coding DNA: TGTGCCAGCAGTCCCCCAGCTAGCGGGACATTGAATGAGCAGTTCTTC.

The gene calls are TRBV29-1 and TRBJ2-7; D uncertain. V was pared by 4 bases and J by 7 bases, with 8 bases between. CDR1 and CDR2 from the germline V gene are SQVTM and ANQGSEA. This CDR3 is 10 amino acids long. Written as DNA, the CDR3 is TGCAGCGTTGTTATTTGGGAGCAGTACTTC. Residues: CSVVIWEQYF.

The chain carries TRBV7-9 and TRBJ1-3; D is unclear. Looked up from germline, CDR1 is SEHNR and CDR2 is FQNEAQ (reference sequence). V lost 1 base and J lost 4, with 8 bases in between. The length of the CDR3 is 14 residues. CDR3 in DNA: TGTGCCAGCAGCTTAGGGCCAGTAGGAAACACCATATATTTT. Translating it yields CASSLGPVGNTIYF.

This chain links TRBV6-4 with TRBJ2-3, with 10 nucleotides matching TRBD2. This CDR3 spans 16 amino acids. Germline V gives CDR1 MRHNA, CDR2 SNTAGT. V trimming: 4 bases; J trimming: 2 bases; junction bases outside the gene matches: 6. The CDR3 DNA follows: TGTGCCAGCAGTGCCGCCAGCGGGGGGGCCACAGATACGCAGTATTTT. This gives the protein CASSAASGGATDTQYF.

The chain recombines TRBV6-1 with TRBJ2-7; 7 bases fit TRBD1. CDR1 MNHNS and CDR2 SASEGT come from the germline V gene. V dropped 7 bases and J dropped 3; count of bases not matched to a gene: 12. CDR3 length: 15 residues. CDR3 in DNA: TGTGCCAGCACCTGGTCGACAGGGAATTTCTACGAGCAGTACTTC. This encodes CASTWSTGNFYEQYF.

With respect to this clone: The junction departs from germline at one end; a sequencing error may be responsible. The chain carries TRBV15 and TRBJ2-3; D uncertain. CDR1 is LNHNV and CDR2 is YYDKDF in the germline V gene (reference sequence). This CDR3 has 14 residues. The CDR3 bases are TGTGTCACCAGCCCCCCCCCGGGCACAGATACGCAGTATTTT. Amino acids: CVTSPPPGTDTQYF.

The CDR3 loop reads CASRKGRDYDNSPLHF. In DNA, the CDR3 is TGTGCCAGTCGCAAAGGGAGGGATTATGATAATTCACCCCTCCACTTT. J is TRBJ1-6 and V is TRBV19; D is unresolved. The length of the CDR3 is 16 residues. Trimming took off 8 bases at V and 5 bases at J, with 19 bases between the two ends. CDR1 is LNHDA, CDR2 SQIVND, per germline (reference sequence).